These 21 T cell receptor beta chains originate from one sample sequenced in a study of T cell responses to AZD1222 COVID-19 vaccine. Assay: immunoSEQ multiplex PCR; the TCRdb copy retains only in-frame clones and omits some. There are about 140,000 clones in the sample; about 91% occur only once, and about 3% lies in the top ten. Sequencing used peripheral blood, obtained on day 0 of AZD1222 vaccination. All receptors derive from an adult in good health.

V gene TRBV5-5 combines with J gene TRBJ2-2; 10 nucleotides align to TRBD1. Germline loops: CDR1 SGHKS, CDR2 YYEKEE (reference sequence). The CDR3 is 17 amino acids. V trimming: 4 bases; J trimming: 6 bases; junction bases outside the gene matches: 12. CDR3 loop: CASSPRQGAWSAGELFF. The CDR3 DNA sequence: TGTGCCAGCAGCCCCAGACAGGGGGCATGGTCGGCCGGGGAGCTGTTTTTT.

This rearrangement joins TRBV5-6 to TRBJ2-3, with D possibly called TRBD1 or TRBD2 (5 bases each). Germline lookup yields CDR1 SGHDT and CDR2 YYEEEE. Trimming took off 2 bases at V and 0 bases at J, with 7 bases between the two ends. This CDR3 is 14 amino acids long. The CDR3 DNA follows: TGTGCCAGCAGCTTTGGGGGTAGCACAGATACGCAGTATTTT. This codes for CASSFGGSTDTQYF.

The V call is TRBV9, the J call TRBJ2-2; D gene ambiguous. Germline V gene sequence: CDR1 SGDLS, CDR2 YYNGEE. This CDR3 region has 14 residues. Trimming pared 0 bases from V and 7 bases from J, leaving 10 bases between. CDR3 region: CASSVGPQYGELFF. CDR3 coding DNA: TGTGCCAGCAGCGTAGGGCCGCAATACGGGGAGCTGTTTTTT.

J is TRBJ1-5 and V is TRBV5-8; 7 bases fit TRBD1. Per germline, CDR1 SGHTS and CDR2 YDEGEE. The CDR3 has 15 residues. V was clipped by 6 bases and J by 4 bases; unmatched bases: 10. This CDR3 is CASKSGQRENQPQHF. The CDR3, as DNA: TGTGCCAGCAAATCGGGACAGAGGGAGAATCAGCCCCAGCATTTT.

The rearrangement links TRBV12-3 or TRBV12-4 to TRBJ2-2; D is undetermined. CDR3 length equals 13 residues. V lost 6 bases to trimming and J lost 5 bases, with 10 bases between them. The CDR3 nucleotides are TGTGCCAGCAGAGGAAGCCCGACCGGGGAGCTGTTTTTT. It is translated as CASRGSPTGELFF.

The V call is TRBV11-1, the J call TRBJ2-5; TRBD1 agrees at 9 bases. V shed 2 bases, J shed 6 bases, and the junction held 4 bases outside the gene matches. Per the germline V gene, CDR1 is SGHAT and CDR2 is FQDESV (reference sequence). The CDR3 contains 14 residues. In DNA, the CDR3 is TGTGCCAGCAGCTTAACGGACAGGGGCCAGACCCAGTACTTC. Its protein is CASSLTDRGQTQYF.

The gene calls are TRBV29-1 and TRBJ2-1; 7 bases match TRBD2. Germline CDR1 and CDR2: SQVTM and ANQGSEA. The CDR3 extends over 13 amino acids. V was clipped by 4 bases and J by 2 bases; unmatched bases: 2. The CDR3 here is CSVAGGTYNEQFF. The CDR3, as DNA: TGCAGCGTTGCGGGAGGTACCTACAATGAGCAGTTCTTC.

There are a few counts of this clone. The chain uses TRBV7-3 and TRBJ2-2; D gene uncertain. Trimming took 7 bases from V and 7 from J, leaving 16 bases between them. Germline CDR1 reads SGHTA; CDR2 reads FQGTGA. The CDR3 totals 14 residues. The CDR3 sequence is CASTPTSTSGELFF. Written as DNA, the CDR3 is TGTGCCAGCACACCCACTTCGACGAGCGGGGAGCTGTTTTTT.

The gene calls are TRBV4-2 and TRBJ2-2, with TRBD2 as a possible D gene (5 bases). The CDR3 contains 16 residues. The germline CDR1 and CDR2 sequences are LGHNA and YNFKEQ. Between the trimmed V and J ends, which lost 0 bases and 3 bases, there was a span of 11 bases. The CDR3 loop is CASSQDPGRDTGELFF. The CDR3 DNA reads TGTGCCAGCAGCCAAGATCCCGGGCGGGACACCGGGGAGCTGTTTTTT.

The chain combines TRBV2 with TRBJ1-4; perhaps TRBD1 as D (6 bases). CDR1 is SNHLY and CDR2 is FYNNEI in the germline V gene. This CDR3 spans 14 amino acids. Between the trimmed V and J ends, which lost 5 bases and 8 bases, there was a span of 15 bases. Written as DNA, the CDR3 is TGTGCCAGCAGTTCCCAGGGGATCGAAGAAAAACTGTTTTTT. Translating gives CASSSQGIEEKLFF.

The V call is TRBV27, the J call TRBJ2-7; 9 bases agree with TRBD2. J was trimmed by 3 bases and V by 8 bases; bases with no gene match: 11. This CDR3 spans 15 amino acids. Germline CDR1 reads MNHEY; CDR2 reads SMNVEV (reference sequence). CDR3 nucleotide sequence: TGTGCCAGCGGACTGAGCGGGAGGCAGTTCTACGAGCAGTACTTC. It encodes CASGLSGRQFYEQYF.

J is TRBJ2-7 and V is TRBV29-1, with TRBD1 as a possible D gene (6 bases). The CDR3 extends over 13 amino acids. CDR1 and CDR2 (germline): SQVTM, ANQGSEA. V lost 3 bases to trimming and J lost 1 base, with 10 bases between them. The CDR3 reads CSVDTTGSYEQYF. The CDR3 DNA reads TGCAGCGTTGACACTACAGGGTCCTACGAGCAGTACTTC.

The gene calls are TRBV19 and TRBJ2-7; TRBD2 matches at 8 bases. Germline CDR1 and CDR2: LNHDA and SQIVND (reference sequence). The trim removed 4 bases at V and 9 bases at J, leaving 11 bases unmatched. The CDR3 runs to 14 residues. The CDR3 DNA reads TGTGCCAGTAGTACCTCGGGGACTAGAGGCAGGCAGTACTTC. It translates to CASSTSGTRGRQYF.

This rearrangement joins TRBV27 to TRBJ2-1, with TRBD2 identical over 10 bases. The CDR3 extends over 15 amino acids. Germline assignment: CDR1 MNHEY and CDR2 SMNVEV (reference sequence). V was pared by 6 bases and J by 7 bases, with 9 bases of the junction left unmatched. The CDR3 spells CASRYGAGGGNEQFF. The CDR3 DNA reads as TGTGCCAGCAGATACGGAGCGGGAGGGGGAAATGAGCAGTTCTTC.

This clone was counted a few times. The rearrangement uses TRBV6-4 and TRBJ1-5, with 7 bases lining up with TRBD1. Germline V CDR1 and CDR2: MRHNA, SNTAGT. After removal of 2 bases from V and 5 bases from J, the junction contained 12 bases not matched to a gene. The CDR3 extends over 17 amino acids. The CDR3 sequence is CASSDKGGRGRYQPQHF. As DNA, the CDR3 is TGTGCCAGCAGTGACAAGGGGGGAAGGGGGCGATATCAGCCCCAGCATTTT.

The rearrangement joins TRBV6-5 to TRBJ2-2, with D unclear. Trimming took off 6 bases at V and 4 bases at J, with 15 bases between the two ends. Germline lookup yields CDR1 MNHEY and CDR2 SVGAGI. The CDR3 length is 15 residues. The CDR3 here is CASSLGGTGTGELFF. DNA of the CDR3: TGTGCCAGCAGCCTCGGTGGTACGGGCACCGGGGAGCTGTTTTTT.

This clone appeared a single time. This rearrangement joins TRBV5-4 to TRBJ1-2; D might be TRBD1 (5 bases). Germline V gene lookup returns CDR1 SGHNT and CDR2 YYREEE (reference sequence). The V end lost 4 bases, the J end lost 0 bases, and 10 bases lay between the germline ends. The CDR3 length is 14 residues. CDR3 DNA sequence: TGTGCCAGCAGCCGACAGCTTACTAACTATGGCTACACCTTC. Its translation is CASSRQLTNYGYTF.

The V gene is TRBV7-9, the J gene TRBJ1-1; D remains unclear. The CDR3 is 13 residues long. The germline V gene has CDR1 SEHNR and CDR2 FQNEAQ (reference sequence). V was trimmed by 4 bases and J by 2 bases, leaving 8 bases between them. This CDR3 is CASSSLVNTEAFF. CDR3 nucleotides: TGTGCCAGCAGCTCCTTAGTAAACACTGAAGCTTTCTTT.

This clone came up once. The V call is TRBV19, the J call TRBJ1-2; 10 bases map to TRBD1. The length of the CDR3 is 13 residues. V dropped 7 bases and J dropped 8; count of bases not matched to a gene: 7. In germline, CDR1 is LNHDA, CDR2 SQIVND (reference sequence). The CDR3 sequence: CASTETGGYGYTF. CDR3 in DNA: TGTGCCAGTACCGAGACAGGGGGCTACGGCTACACCTTC.

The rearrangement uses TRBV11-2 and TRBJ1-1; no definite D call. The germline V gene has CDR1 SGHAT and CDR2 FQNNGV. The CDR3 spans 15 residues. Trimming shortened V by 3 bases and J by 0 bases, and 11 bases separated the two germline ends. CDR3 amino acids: CASSFYTELNTEAFF. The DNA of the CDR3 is TGTGCCAGCAGCTTTTATACGGAGCTGAACACTGAAGCTTTCTTT.

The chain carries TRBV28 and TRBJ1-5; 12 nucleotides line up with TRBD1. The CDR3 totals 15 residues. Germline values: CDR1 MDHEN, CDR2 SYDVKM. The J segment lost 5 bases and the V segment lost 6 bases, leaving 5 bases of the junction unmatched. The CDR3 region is CASRAGTGGYQPQHF. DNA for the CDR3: TGTGCCAGCAGAGCCGGGACAGGGGGCTATCAGCCCCAGCATTTT.